One sample yielded the 12 T cell receptor beta chains listed below, sequenced in a study of human T cells and chemical hapten exposure. Time point denoted: pre-sensitization, week 0. Treatment given: therapeutic diphenylcyclopropenone sensitization with weekly scalp DPC. One entry per CDR3 protein results from TCRdb running MiXCR on the RACE reads. The table lists about 40,000 distinct CDR3 sequences, roughly a tenth of them singletons, with roughly 6% in the top ten. The sequencing here drew on whole blood, taken in connection with sensitization to the hapten diphenylcyclopropenone (DPC). The source is a man aged 25-45 years with alopecia areata. Some clones in this sample may be carry-over from other donors' samples.

This clonotype was found a few times. The rearrangement joins TRBV6-6 to TRBJ2-1; 8 nucleotides line up with TRBD2. The CDR3 extends over 16 amino acids. With V trimmed by 5 bases and J by 8 bases, 14 bases remained unmatched. Germline CDR1 MNHNY, CDR2 SVGAGI (reference sequence). DNA of the CDR3: TGTGCCAGCAGTCCCCGCGGGGGGCTTGCGATAGATGAGCAGTTCTTC. Its protein product is CASSPRGGLAIDEQFF.

V is TRBV7-2 and J is TRBJ1-2; D ambiguous. The CDR3 consists of 13 residues. V was cut by 2 bases and J by 4 bases, with 8 bases left in between. CDR1 and CDR2 from the germline V gene are SGHTA and FQGNSA. CDR3 sequence: CASSLSKVYGYTF. The CDR3 nucleotides read TGTGCCAGCAGCTTATCTAAAGTCTATGGCTACACCTTC.

This clonotype was observed many times. The rearrangement joins TRBV12-3 or TRBV12-4 to TRBJ1-2; 11 bases are shared with TRBD1. CDR3 length: 15 residues. V was pared by 1 base and J by 5 bases, with 3 bases of the junction left unmatched. CDR3 nucleotides: TGTGCCAGCAGTTTAGGGACAGGGGGCTGGTATGGCTACACCTTC. It is translated as CASSLGTGGWYGYTF.

This clonotype has a count of ten or more. This rearrangement joins TRBV19 to TRBJ2-1; D uncertain. The CDR3 contains 15 residues. Germline V gene lookup returns CDR1 LNHDA and CDR2 SQIVND (reference sequence). V lost 7 bases, J lost 4 bases, and 17 bases lay in between. CDR3 nucleotides: TGTGCCAGTACCATAGCCCTTAGGGCGTACAATGAGCAGTTCTTC. This encodes CASTIALRAYNEQFF.

This clonotype was seen repeatedly, ten times or more. The rearrangement joins TRBV20-1 to TRBJ1-6; D gene unclear. The CDR3 runs to 13 residues. Germline CDR1 is DFQATT and CDR2 is SNEGSKA (reference sequence). The V end was cut by 1 base, the J end by 5 bases, with 6 bases between. The CDR3 here is CSARAGHNSPLHF. In DNA, the CDR3 is TGCAGTGCTAGAGCTGGACATAATTCACCCCTCCACTTT.

This clonotype was seen ten or more times. The chain recombines TRBV7-9 with TRBJ1-6; D gene unclear. The CDR3 loop spans 16 amino acids. Per germline, CDR1 SEHNR and CDR2 FQNEAQ (reference sequence). V was clipped by 2 bases and J by 7 bases, with 15 bases between them. CDR3 region: CASSLINGQGNSPLHF. The CDR3 region has the DNA TGTGCCAGCAGCTTAATTAATGGGCAAGGCAATTCACCCCTCCACTTT.

This clonotype turned up a few times. The rearrangement uses TRBV6-2 or TRBV6-3 and TRBJ2-6; D is uncertain. This CDR3 has 16 amino acids. Germline values: CDR1 MNHEY, CDR2 SVGEGT. Trimming took off 2 bases at V and 0 bases at J, with 8 bases between the two ends. CDR3 nucleotides: TGTGCCAGCAGTTACGATTTAGACTCTGGGGCCAACGTCCTGACTTTC. This codes for CASSYDLDSGANVLTF.

There are many counts of this clonotype. The V gene is TRBV7-8, the J gene TRBJ1-1; maybe TRBD1 (5 bases). CDR3 length: 14 amino acids. CDR1 is SGHVS and CDR2 is FQNEAQ in the germline V gene. V lost 4 bases and J 3 bases, leaving 12 bases between the germline ends. Here the CDR3 reads CASSWRGADTEAFF. The DNA for the CDR3 is TGTGCCAGCAGCTGGAGGGGCGCAGACACTGAAGCTTTCTTT.

This clonotype was detected ten times or more. The gene calls are TRBV18 and TRBJ2-1; 12 bases align to TRBD2. CDR1 is KGHSH, CDR2 LQKENI, per germline. The CDR3 is made up of 18 amino acids. V lost 1 base and J lost 5; bases outside the gene matches: 9. CDR3 protein: CASSPLLLAGGSDNEQFF. CDR3 nucleotides: TGTGCCAGCTCACCACTGTTACTAGCGGGGGGATCCGACAATGAGCAGTTCTTC. The full variable domain, its missing parts supplied by reference TRBV18 and TRBJ2-1, is NAGVMQNPRHLVRRRGQEARLRCSPMKGHSHVYWYRQLPEEGLKFMVYLQKENIIDESGMPKERFSAEFPKEGPSILRIQQVVRGDSAAYFCASSPLLLAGGSDNEQFFGPGTRLTVL.

The chain employs TRBV20-1 and TRBJ2-1, with TRBD1 matching over 7 bases. V was clipped by 4 bases and J by 2 bases; unmatched bases: 14. CDR3 length: 17 residues. CDR1 and CDR2 from the germline V gene are DFQATT and SNEGSKA (reference sequence). The CDR3 protein is CSANPGTAEGTYNEQFF. The CDR3, as DNA: TGCAGTGCTAACCCCGGGACAGCTGAGGGGACCTACAATGAGCAGTTCTTC.

This clonotype was counted at least ten times. The V gene is TRBV9, the J gene TRBJ2-3; TRBD2 agrees at 11 bases. Germline CDR1 reads SGDLS; CDR2 reads YYNGEE. The trim removed 0 bases at V and 4 bases at J, leaving 4 bases unmatched. This CDR3 region has 16 residues. CDR3 in DNA: TGTGCCAGCAGCGTAGTGGCTAGCGGGGGGCCAGATACGCAGTATTTT. Encoded protein: CASSVVASGGPDTQYF.

The sample holds a few counts of this clonotype. This CDR3 is CSAPGLAGAYEQYF. DNA for the CDR3: TGCAGTGCTCCCGGACTAGCGGGTGCCTACGAGCAGTACTTC. The rearrangement links TRBV20-1 to TRBJ2-7; the match to TRBD2 covers 11 bases. The V gene end was trimmed by 5 bases and the J gene end by 2 bases; junction bases not matched to a gene: 5. Per the germline V gene, CDR1 is DFQATT and CDR2 is SNEGSKA (reference sequence). The length of the CDR3 is 14 residues.